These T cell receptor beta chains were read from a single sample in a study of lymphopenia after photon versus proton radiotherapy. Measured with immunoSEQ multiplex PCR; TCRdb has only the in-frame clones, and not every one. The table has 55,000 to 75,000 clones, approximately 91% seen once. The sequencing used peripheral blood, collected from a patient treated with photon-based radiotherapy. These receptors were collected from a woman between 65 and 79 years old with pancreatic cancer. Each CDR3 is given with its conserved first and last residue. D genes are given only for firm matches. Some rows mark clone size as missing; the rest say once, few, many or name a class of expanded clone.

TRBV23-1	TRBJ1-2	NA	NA	CASSQGGRYTF	TGCGCCAGCAGCCAAGGGGGGCGGTACACCTTC
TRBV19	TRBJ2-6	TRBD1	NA	CASRTGTGERANVLTF	TGTGCCAGTAGAACCGGGACAGGTGAAAGGGCCAACGTCCTGACTTTC
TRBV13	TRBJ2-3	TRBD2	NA	CASSLEPFGAGEGADTQYF	TGTGCCAGCAGCTTAGAGCCCTTCGGCGCGGGAGAAGGGGCAGATACGCAGTATTTT
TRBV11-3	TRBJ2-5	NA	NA	CASSIGIAETQYF	TGTGCCAGCAGCATCGGAATTGCAGAGACCCAGTACTTC
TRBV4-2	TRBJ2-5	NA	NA	CASSQGTIETQYF	TGTGCCAGCAGCCAAGGGACAATCGAGACCCAGTACTTC
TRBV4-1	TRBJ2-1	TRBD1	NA	CASSQGENRGLSSYNEQFF	TGCGCCAGCAGCCAAGGGGAAAACAGGGGTCTTAGCTCCTACAATGAGCAGTTCTTC
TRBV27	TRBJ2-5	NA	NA	CASSLRAGEETQYF	TGTGCCAGCAGTTTACGCGCAGGGGAAGAGACCCAGTACTTC
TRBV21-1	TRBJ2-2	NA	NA	CASNTWDRTGELFF	TGTGCCAGCAACACTTGGGACAGGACCGGGGAGCTGTTTTTT
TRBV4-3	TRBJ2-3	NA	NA	CASSQGVNPSTDTQYF	TGCGCCAGCAGCCAGGGGGTCAATCCTAGCACAGATACGCAGTATTTT
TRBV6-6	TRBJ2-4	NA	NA	CASRDRKNIQYF	TGTGCCAGCAGAGACAGAAAAAACATTCAGTACTTC
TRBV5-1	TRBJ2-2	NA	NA	CASSSQGPGELFF	TGCGCCAGCAGCTCTCAGGGACCCGGGGAGCTGTTTTTT
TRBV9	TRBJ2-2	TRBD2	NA	CASSLYSGRTGELFF	TGTGCCAGCAGCTTGTATAGCGGGAGGACCGGGGAGCTGTTTTTT
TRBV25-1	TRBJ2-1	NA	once	CASSESLSAEQFF	TGTGCCAGCAGTGAATCACTATCGGCTGAGCAGTTCTTC
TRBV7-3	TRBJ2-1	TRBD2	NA	CASSPHLAGGPYNEQFF	TGTGCCAGCAGCCCCCACCTAGCGGGAGGGCCCTACAATGAGCAGTTCTTC
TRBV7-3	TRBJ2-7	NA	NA	CASSLAEGSYEQYF	TGTGCCAGCAGCTTAGCGGAAGGTTCCTACGAGCAGTACTTC
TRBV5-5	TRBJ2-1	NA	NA	CASSLSPDRRYNEQFF	TGTGCCAGCAGCTTGAGTCCCGACAGGAGATACAATGAGCAGTTCTTC
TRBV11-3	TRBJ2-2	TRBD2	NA	CASSLLSGRDTGELFF	TGTGCCAGCAGCTTATTGAGCGGGAGAGATACCGGGGAGCTGTTTTTT
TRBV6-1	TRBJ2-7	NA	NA	CASLLVDSSYEQYF	TGTGCCAGCCTCCTCGTGGACAGCTCCTACGAGCAGTACTTC
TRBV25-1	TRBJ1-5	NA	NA	CASSVGGQPQHF	TGTGCCAGCAGTGTCGGCGGGCAGCCCCAGCATTTT
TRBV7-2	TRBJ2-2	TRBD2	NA	CASSSGRARGELFF	TGTGCCAGCAGCTCCGGGAGGGCCAGAGGGGAGCTGTTTTTT
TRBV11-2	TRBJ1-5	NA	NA	CASSLDPGRNQPQHF	TGTGCCAGCAGCCTCGATCCCGGTCGGAATCAGCCCCAGCATTTT
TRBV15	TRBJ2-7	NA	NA	CATSSAGVTYEQYF	TGTGCCACCAGCAGTGCTGGTGTTACCTACGAGCAGTACTTC
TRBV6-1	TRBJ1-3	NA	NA	CASSSEGSGSTIYF	TGTGCCAGCAGTTCAGAGGGCTCGGGATCCACCATATATTTT
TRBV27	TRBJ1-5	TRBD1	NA	CASSLSGQGWGNQPQHF	TGTGCCAGCAGTTTGTCGGGACAGGGGTGGGGCAATCAGCCCCAGCATTTT
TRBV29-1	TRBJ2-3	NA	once	CSARVPADTQYF	TGCAGCGCCCGGGTTCCGGCAGATACGCAGTATTTT
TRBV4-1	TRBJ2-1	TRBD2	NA	CASSQDLAGGMGNEQFF	TGCGCCAGCAGCCAAGATTTAGCGGGAGGGATGGGCAATGAGCAGTTCTTC
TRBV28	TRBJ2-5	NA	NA	CASSPQNQETQYF	TGTGCCAGCAGCCCTCAGAACCAAGAGACCCAGTACTTC
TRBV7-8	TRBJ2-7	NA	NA	CASSAGEDEQYF	TGTGCCAGCAGCGCGGGCGAGGACGAGCAGTACTTC
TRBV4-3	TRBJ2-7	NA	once	CASSQGVYEQYF	TGCGCCAGCAGCCAAGGGGTCTACGAGCAGTACTTC
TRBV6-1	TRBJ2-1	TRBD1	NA	CASSDPGGGDEQFF	TGTGCCAGCAGTGACCCAGGGGGCGGGGATGAGCAGTTCTTC
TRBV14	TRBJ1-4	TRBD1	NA	CASSSTGTGGAWKLFF	TGTGCCAGCAGTTCCACCGGGACAGGGGGCGCGTGGAAACTGTTTTTT
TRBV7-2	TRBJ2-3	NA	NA	CASSKTTDTQYF	TGTGCCAGCAGTAAAACCACAGATACGCAGTATTTT
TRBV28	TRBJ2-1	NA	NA	CASSLPLLQGPRFF	TGTGCCAGCAGTTTACCCCTATTACAGGGCCCGAGATTCTTC
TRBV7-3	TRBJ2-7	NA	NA	CASSPSGNGYEQYF	TGTGCCAGCAGCCCTTCGGGTAATGGCTACGAGCAGTACTTC
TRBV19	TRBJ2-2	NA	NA	CASSIVFNTGELFF	TGTGCCAGTAGTATAGTCTTCAACACCGGGGAGCTGTTTTTT
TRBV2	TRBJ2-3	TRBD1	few	CASTRTGITDTQYF	TGTGCCAGCACCCGGACAGGGATCACAGATACGCAGTATTTT
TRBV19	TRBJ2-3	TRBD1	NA	CASSTGQGGTDTQYF	TGTGCCAGTAGTACGGGACAGGGAGGCACAGATACGCAGTATTTT
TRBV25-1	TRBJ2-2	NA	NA	CASQAENTGELFF	TGTGCCAGCCAAGCGGAAAACACCGGGGAGCTGTTTTTT
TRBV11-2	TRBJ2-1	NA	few	CASSGYRREGKFF	TGTGCCAGCAGCGGCTACCGACGCGAAGGAAAGTTCTTC
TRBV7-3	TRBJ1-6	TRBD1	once	CASSADRVSPLHF	TGTGCCAGCAGCGCCGACAGGGTGTCACCCCTCCACTTT
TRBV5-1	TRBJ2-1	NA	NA	CASTPGSARDNEQFF	TGCGCCAGCACCCCGGGCTCGGCTAGGGACAATGAGCAGTTCTTC
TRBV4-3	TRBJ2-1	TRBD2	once	CASSGGSDEQFF	TGCGCCAGCAGCGGCGGGAGTGATGAGCAGTTCTTC